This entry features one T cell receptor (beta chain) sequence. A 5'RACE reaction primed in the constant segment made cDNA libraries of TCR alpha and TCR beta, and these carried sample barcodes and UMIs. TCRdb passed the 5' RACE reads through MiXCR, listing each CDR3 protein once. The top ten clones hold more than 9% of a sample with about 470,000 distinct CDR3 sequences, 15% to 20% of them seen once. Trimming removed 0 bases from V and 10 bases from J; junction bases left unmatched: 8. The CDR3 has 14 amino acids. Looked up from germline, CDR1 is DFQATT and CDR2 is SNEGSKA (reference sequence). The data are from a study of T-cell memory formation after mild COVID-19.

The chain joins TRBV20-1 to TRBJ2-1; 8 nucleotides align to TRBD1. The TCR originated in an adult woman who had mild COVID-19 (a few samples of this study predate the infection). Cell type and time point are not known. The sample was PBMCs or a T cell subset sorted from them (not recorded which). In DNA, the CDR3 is TGCAGTGCTAGAGAATGGGTGACAGGGGTCGAGCAGTTCTTC. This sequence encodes CSAREWVTGVEQFF.